This is a list of T cell receptor beta chains from one sample in a study of blood T cell repertoires in COVID-19. Here immunoSEQ multiplex PCR was the method, and the copy in TCRdb shows in-frame clones only, minus some. Of 110,000 to 150,000 clones in the sample, 80% to 90% are singletons; the top ten hold less than 4%. Sequenced sample: peripheral blood. These receptor sequences come from a woman aged 55-69 years with active COVID-19. Both conserved end residues are trimmed from each CDR3.

TRBV28,ASIRGGNTEAF
TRBV30,AWRRGGGNFGGGYT
TRBV10-3,AISDGLNEKLF
TRBV29-1,SVVAGGISTDTQY
TRBV3-1/TRBV3-2,ASSPGLAGNQPQH
TRBV15,ATSRGPLLARETQY
TRBV6-6,ASSRDTYNEQF
TRBV15,ATSRVAGTGTEQY
TRBV2,ASSGRMYEQF
TRBV6-6,ASNRGSTLNEQY
TRBV9,ASSVDGRGDEQF
TRBV5-4,ASSLVGTGGRELF
TRBV9,ASSVGPSGGEETQY
TRBV6-5,ASSSPSSVGDTQY
TRBV10-3,AIGQGAGRNAETQY
TRBV6-6,ASSYLVGYQPQH